Shown below are 24 T cell receptor beta chains from a single sample sequenced in a study of CD8 T cells in Susac syndrome. The RNA, roughly 0.5 to 1 ug, was put through reverse transcription using random hexamers. MiXCR, run by TCRdb on the immunoSEQ multiplex PCR reads, gives a single entry per CDR3 protein. Here the sample spans over 150,000 distinct CDR3 sequences, approximately 93% being singletons. Specimen: CD4+ T cells from PBMCs. The receptors shown here come from a human donor with multiple sclerosis.

The gene calls are TRBV9 and TRBJ1-1; TRBD1 aligns across 7 bases. CDR1 and CDR2 (germline): SGDLS, YYNGEE. With V trimmed by 0 bases and J by 4 bases, 6 bases remained unmatched. This CDR3 has 15 amino acids. CDR3 loop: CASSVAQGGVTEAFF. The CDR3, as DNA: TGTGCCAGCAGCGTAGCCCAAGGGGGCGTCACTGAAGCTTTCTTT.

The rearrangement links TRBV5-6 to TRBJ2-1; D is possibly TRBD2 (6 bases). CDR1 SGHDT and CDR2 YYEEEE come from the germline V gene. V was shortened by 2 bases and J by 7 bases, with 16 bases between the two germline ends. The CDR3 has 15 residues. As DNA, the CDR3 is TGTGCCAGCAGCTTATCAGCGTGGGCGGGGAATGAGCAGTTCTTC. This encodes CASSLSAWAGNEQFF.

CDR3 bases: TGTGCCAGCAGTGAAGGTTACAGGGGAGCCGAAAAACTGTTTTTT. This gives the protein CASSEGYRGAEKLFF. V usage is TRBV2 and J usage is TRBJ1-4, with 7 bases that match TRBD1. This CDR3 is built from 15 residues. CDR1 and CDR2 (germline): SNHLY, FYNNEI. Trimming at V came to 1 base and at J to 8 bases, leaving 7 bases not matched to a gene.

This clonotype occurred a few times. The chain joins TRBV9 to TRBJ2-3; no clear D gene. V lost 4 bases, J lost 2 bases, and 8 bases lay in between. Germline loops: CDR1 SGDLS, CDR2 YYNGEE. The CDR3 length is 13 residues. The CDR3 sequence: CASSLSPTDTQYF. The CDR3, as DNA: TGTGCCAGCAGCCTAAGTCCCACAGATACGCAGTATTTT.

The genes are TRBV3-1 and TRBJ1-1; D call uncertain. The germline CDR1 and CDR2 sequences are LGHDT and YNNKEL (reference sequence). The V end was cut by 7 bases, the J end by 4 bases, with 16 bases between. CDR3 size: 14 residues. Written as DNA, the CDR3 is TGTGCCAGCACTAGTACGCTGGATTTCACTGAAGCTTTCTTT. Translated: CASTSTLDFTEAFF.

The gene calls are TRBV6-2 or TRBV6-3 and TRBJ2-3; TRBD2 might be the D (5 bases). CDR1 is MNHEY, CDR2 SVGEGT, per germline. Trimming removed 3 bases from V and 3 bases from J, with 10 bases in between. The length of the CDR3 is 14 residues. The CDR3 DNA reads TGTGCCAGCAGTTATAGAGGGCAGACAGATACGCAGTATTTT. Translating it yields CASSYRGQTDTQYF.

Here the CDR3 DNA reads TGTGCCATCACAGAGGGGGCGGCTACTGAAGCTTTCTTT. It yields the protein CAITEGAATEAFF. This chain joins TRBV10-3 and TRBJ1-1; 7 bases match TRBD1. Germline assignment: CDR1 ENHRY and CDR2 SYGVKD. V gave up 7 bases and J gave up 5 bases; unmatched junction bases: 7. This CDR3 has 13 residues.

The chain couples TRBV12-3 or TRBV12-4 to TRBJ1-3; 11 bases map to TRBD1. The CDR3 is made up of 16 amino acids. V lost 6 bases to trimming and J lost 5 bases; unmatched junction nucleotides: 9. The CDR3 DNA follows: TGTGCCAGCAGCAAGACCGGGACAGGGGGTAGAAACACCATATATTTT. Translating gives CASSKTGTGGRNTIYF.

The CDR3 bases are TGTGCCAGCAGCCAAAGTGGTGAGCAGTTCTTC. Protein sequence: CASSQSGEQFF. The chain joins TRBV3-1 to TRBJ2-1; D gene unclear. Trimming removed 2 bases at V and 9 bases at J, with 5 bases between. This CDR3 region has 11 residues. Germline CDR1 reads LGHDT; CDR2 reads YNNKEL (reference sequence).

This sequence joins TRBV6-5 and TRBJ2-5, with 11 bases identical to TRBD1. CDR1 is MNHEY and CDR2 is SVGAGI in the germline V gene. The CDR3 is 12 residues long. V gave up 11 bases and J gave up 7 bases; unmatched junction bases: 6. The CDR3 protein is CAATGTGGTQYF. CDR3 coding DNA: TGTGCCGCCACGGGGACAGGGGGGACCCAGTACTTC.

The rearrangement links TRBV2 to TRBJ2-7; tentatively, D is TRBD1 (6 bases). Germline V gene data show CDR1 as SNHLY and CDR2 as FYNNEI. The CDR3 has 16 residues. V gave up 5 bases and J gave up 2 bases, with 19 bases separating them. The CDR3 reads CASSKQTGTPTYEQYF. For the CDR3, the DNA is TGTGCCAGCAGTAAACAAACCGGGACACCAACCTACGAGCAGTACTTC.

The chain combines TRBV3-1 with TRBJ1-2; D not certain. Germline CDR1 and CDR2: LGHDT and YNNKEL (reference sequence). There are 13 residues in the CDR3. Trimming stripped 0 bases from V and 4 bases from J, with 6 bases between. The CDR3 DNA reads TGTGCCAGCAGCCAAGAGCTGAGCTATGGCTACACCTTC. Residues: CASSQELSYGYTF.

This clonotype turned up a few times. CDR3 in DNA: TGTGCCAGCAGCCAAGGGGCGGGAGGAGATACGCAGTATTTT. Its protein product is CASSQGAGGDTQYF. This chain links TRBV3-1 with TRBJ2-3; TRBD2 agrees at 8 bases. In germline, CDR1 is LGHDT, CDR2 YNNKEL (reference sequence). The CDR3 sequence is 14 residues long. With 1 base clipped from V and 5 bases from J, the junction kept 2 bases outside the gene matches.

The chain recombines TRBV23-1 with TRBJ1-4; possibly TRBD1 for D (5 bases). TRBV23-1 is labeled an ORF, and its function is uncertain. The CDR3 covers 15 residues. V was pared by 2 bases and J by 2 bases, with 9 bases between. The CDR3 nucleotides are TGCGCCAGCAGTCAAGGTGGGACGACTAATGAAAAACTGTTTTTT. Translation gives CASSQGGTTNEKLFF.

V and J are TRBV2 and TRBJ1-4; D unclear. The length of the CDR3 is 14 residues. With 5 bases removed from V and 5 bases from J, the gap between germline ends came to 12 bases. Germline V lookup: CDR1 SNHLY, CDR2 FYNNEI. CDR3 nucleotide sequence: TGTGCCAGCAGTTCTGGGCCCGGGAATGAAAAACTGTTTTTT. As protein: CASSSGPGNEKLFF.

The chain joins TRBV7-2 to TRBJ2-7; D might be TRBD1 (6 bases). Trimming pared 3 bases from V and 3 bases from J, leaving 12 bases between. The V gene's germline CDR1 is SGHTA and CDR2 FQGNSA. The CDR3 is 14 residues long. The CDR3 loop reads CASSLSGANYEQYF. The CDR3 DNA sequence: TGTGCCAGCAGCTTGTCAGGGGCGAACTACGAGCAGTACTTC.

The chain has TRBV4-3 and TRBJ1-2; D might be TRBD1 (5 bases). Germline CDR1 and CDR2: LGHNA and YSLEER. Trimming removed 1 base at V and 4 bases at J, with 16 bases between. The CDR3 runs to 16 residues. Written as DNA, the CDR3 is TGCGCCAGCAGCCAAGGGAGTCTAAGAACAGGCTATGGCTACACCTTC. It translates to CASSQGSLRTGYGYTF.

The chain uses TRBV2 and TRBJ1-1; 11 bases map to TRBD1. Germline CDR1 reads SNHLY; CDR2 reads FYNNEI. The CDR3 totals 13 residues. V lost 6 bases and J lost 10; bases outside the gene matches: 7. The CDR3 region is CASRGMDRGRAFF. Written as DNA, the CDR3 is TGTGCCAGCAGGGGCATGGACAGGGGGCGAGCTTTCTTT.

The rearrangement joins TRBV7-9 to TRBJ1-6, with D perhaps matching TRBD1 (6 bases). This CDR3 region has 14 residues. The V and J ends lost 5 bases and 10 bases respectively, with 15 bases between them. Germline V CDR1 and CDR2: SEHNR, FQNEAQ (reference sequence). For the CDR3, the DNA is TGTGCCAGCAGCAAACAGGGAGTTGGGTCACCCCTCCACTTT. This sequence encodes CASSKQGVGSPLHF.

This rearrangement joins TRBV20-1 to TRBJ2-4; 10 bases line up with TRBD2. This CDR3 is 14 amino acids long. V shed 5 bases and J 5 bases; nucleotides not matched to a gene: 6. CDR1 and CDR2 from the germline V gene are DFQATT and SNEGSKA (reference sequence). In DNA, the CDR3 is TGCAGTGCTGGGCTAGCGGGAGACCAAAACATTCAGTACTTC. It codes for CSAGLAGDQNIQYF.

This sequence joins TRBV29-1 and TRBJ2-1; 9 bases align to TRBD2. V lost 5 bases, J lost 1 base, and 12 bases stayed unmatched. CDR1 and CDR2 (germline): SQVTM, ANQGSEA. The CDR3 sequence is 17 residues long. The CDR3 here is CSVLKSTSGFSYNEQFF. For the CDR3, the DNA is TGCAGCGTTCTCAAATCGACTAGCGGATTTTCCTACAATGAGCAGTTCTTC.

The V gene is TRBV7-9, the J gene TRBJ2-1, with 10 bases fitting TRBD2. Germline CDR1 SEHNR, CDR2 FQNEAQ (reference sequence). The J segment lost 2 bases and the V segment lost 5 bases, leaving 6 bases of the junction unmatched. The CDR3 has 16 residues. In DNA, the CDR3 is TGTGCCAGCAGCCCAAGCGGGACTAGCGCCTACAATGAGCAGTTCTTC. It translates to CASSPSGTSAYNEQFF.

J is TRBJ2-6 and V is TRBV3-1, with a possible D match to TRBD1 (6 bases). The CDR3 length is 15 residues. In germline, CDR1 is LGHDT, CDR2 YNNKEL (reference sequence). The ends were cut back, 5 bases at V and 1 base at J, with 9 bases in the middle. The CDR3 bases are TGTGCCAGCAGCACCAGGGGATCTGGGGCCAACGTCCTGACTTTC. Translation: CASSTRGSGANVLTF. The complete variable domain, with remaining parts taken from reference TRBV3-1 and TRBJ2-6, reads DTAVSQTPKYLVTQMGNDKSIKCEQNLGHDTMYWYKQDSKKFLKIMFSYNNKELIINETVPNRFSPKSPDKAHLNLHINSLELGDSAVYFCASSTRGSGANVLTFGAGSRLTVL.

The chain is built from TRBV3-1 and TRBJ2-7, with no clear D. This CDR3 is built from 14 residues. Trimming stripped 1 base from V and 5 bases from J, with 12 bases between. In germline, CDR1 is LGHDT, CDR2 YNNKEL (reference sequence). The CDR3 nucleotides read TGTGCCAGCAGCCAAGCAAGGCAGAGGCACGAGCAGTACTTC. This gives the protein CASSQARQRHEQYF.